A single sample is the source of the 3 T cell receptor beta chains below, sequenced in a study of beta chain features in type 1 diabetes. Study-wide findings and caveats: Shortening of TCRB CDR3s, moderate but significant, appeared in all four CD4+ subsets of Type 1 diabetes patients.

Their antigens are not known. Expressed TCRB transcripts were sequenced because the isolated RNA had all been reverse transcribed beforehand. The protocol was immunoSEQ multiplex PCR, while the TCRdb copy is restricted to in-frame clones and leaves out a portion. The repertoire holds a few hundred thousand clones, with 9.6% as singletons. Sequencing used central memory CD4+ T cells from blood. Every receptor here comes from a young man with type 1 diabetes.

The chain has TRBV10-3 and TRBJ2-5; 11 nucleotides match TRBD1. Matching the DNA end better, TRBJ2-7 makes the J call doubtful. Germline V gene sequence: CDR1 ENHRY, CDR2 SYGVKD. The CDR3 has 14 residues. The CDR3 bases are TGTGCCATCAGTGAGGGGACAGGGGGCTACGAGCAGTACTTC. This sequence encodes CAISEGTGGYEQYF.

In this sample, this clone turned up a few times. Possible read error: a much larger clone is one base away. The chain has TRBV4-2 and TRBJ2-5; 7 bases align to TRBD1. Germline V gene lookup returns CDR1 LGHNA and CDR2 YNFKEQ. CDR3 length: 16 residues. The V and J ends lost 2 bases and 4 bases, in that order; junction bases with no gene match: 10. The CDR3 DNA sequence: TGTGCCAGCAGCCAATCTAGGACGAGGGGGCCAGAGACCCAGTACTTC. It translates to CASSQSRTRGPETQYF.

The table lists this clone with a few counts. The J gene is TRBJ2-5, the V gene TRBV27; a possible D gene is TRBD2 (5 bases). The V gene's germline CDR1 is MNHEY and CDR2 SMNVEV (reference sequence). Trimming cost V 2 bases and J 6 bases, with 19 bases left between them. This CDR3 comprises 16 residues. DNA of the CDR3: TGTGCCAGCAGTTTAAAACTAGACCCTAGGGAGCAGACCCAGTACTTC. It specifies CASSLKLDPREQTQYF.